The TCR beta chain under discussion was sequenced for a study of T cells expressing NK-cell markers. TCRdb re-called the 5' RACE reads, yielding one record per CDR3 amino acid sequence without DNA. This sample's table reports 300,000 to 450,000 distinct CDR3 sequences. The source of this sequence is a man aged 18 to 69 in good health. The sample taken for sequencing was blood T cells: a sorted CD56 or NKG2C T cell subset, CD4+ or CD8+ T cells, or bulk PBMC T cells (not recorded which).

CDR3 loop: CASGRQANAEAFF. This rearrangement joins TRBV12-3 or TRBV12-4 to TRBJ1-1; TCRdb's D gene call, TRBD1, goes unchecked for lack of DNA. CDR3 length equals 13 residues.